This T cell receptor (beta chain) was obtained from a study of technical replicates of blood from a few donors. The method was immunoSEQ multiplex PCR; TCRdb's version includes in-frame clones alone and lacks a portion of them. The sample yields about 79,000 clones, approximately 94% seen once. Germline CDR1 GTSNPN, CDR2 SVGIG (reference sequence). The CDR3 contains 13 residues. J was trimmed by 7 bases and V by 5 bases; bases with no gene match: 7. V gene TRBV30 combines with J gene TRBJ1-4; 7 bases are shared with TRBD1. The TCR sequence derives from a human donor in good health. The sequenced sample consisted of T cells isolated from PBMCs. CDR3 residues: CAWSERGLEKLFF. The CDR3, as DNA: TGTGCCTGGTCTGAGAGGGGGCTTGAAAAACTGTTTTTT.